Listed below are T cell receptor beta chains from one sample, sequenced in a study of shared clonotypes between healthy human individuals. This table comes from immunoSEQ multiplex PCR, and its TCRdb copy is limited to in-frame clones, with some not included. The data contain 600,000 to 750,000 clones, approximately 79% of them singletons. Sample: memory CD4+ T cells sorted from blood. The origin of the receptors is a woman aged 25 to 39 in good health. The CDR3 runs from the conserved cysteine through the conserved F or W. Where a row states a size, it is once, few, many or the class of an expanded clone; other rows omit it.

V,size,CDR3
TRBV19,NA,CASEDRLMNTEAFF
TRBV2,few,CASRGTGQNEQFF
TRBV9,NA,CASSVGDPTNEKLFF
TRBV5-1,NA,CASSLAGEDQETQYF
TRBV7-9,once,CASSPTGANTGELFF
TRBV19,NA,CASSPQMRGVDEQYF
TRBV7-9,NA,CASREGDTQYF
TRBV11-2,NA,CASSKVGTATNEKLFF
TRBV5-4,NA,CASSFAQREMVGELFF
TRBV18,NA,CASSPGEADTQYF
TRBV7-2,NA,CASSSTGTQGGGYTF
TRBV5-4,NA,CASSFEGTGELFF
TRBV28,few,CATTNSGKTDTQYF
TRBV6-1,NA,CASSEAGVYQPQHF
TRBV11-2,NA,CASSLAPEYRPREVIQYF
TRBV28,once,CASRYRDLNQPQHF
TRBV27,few,CASSRQGTTFGYEQYF
TRBV20-1,once,CSAPFGGYTF
TRBV27,NA,CASRTSFSTDTQYF
TRBV5-1,NA,CASSLSGHTDTQYF
TRBV5-3,few,CARSWTDPFNQPQHF
TRBV19,few,CAIRARYGYTF
TRBV27,NA,CASSLSRNTEAFF
TRBV28,NA,CASSFPPDTQYF
TRBV7-6,NA,CASSFKDLDTQYF
TRBV11-2,NA,CASSLGPSPLHF
TRBV7-3,NA,CASSFRGGDTQYF
TRBV28,NA,CASLPPAPGYEQYF
TRBV28,many,CASSRYERGGYTF
TRBV7-3,NA,CASSTYGARTGELFF
TRBV28,NA,CASTEAGENNYGYTF
TRBV7-7,NA,CASSQNRETQYF
TRBV10-2,NA,CASSDSGRGDTQYF
TRBV30,NA,CAWEPGANVLTF
TRBV19,NA,CASSIAGDLGGFTEAFF
TRBV5-6,few,CASSLTSGSIRELFF
TRBV2,NA,CASTGLTSGANVLTF
TRBV19,NA,CASSIDIGTYRGYTF
TRBV19,NA,CASSTGGQWNQPQHF
TRBV18,NA,CASSPKNEQYF
TRBV28,few,CASRGSANEKLFF
TRBV30,NA,CAWRTGTSGYNEQFF